This T cell receptor (beta chain) is drawn from a study of cytomegalovirus exposure and HLA in healthy donors. Germline CDR1 and CDR2: SGHNT and YENEEA. The CDR3 contains 13 residues. V lost 8 bases and J 5 bases, leaving 16 bases between the germline ends. Use of 60 Vbeta and 13 Jbeta primers characterized the PCR. Using immunoSEQ multiplex PCR, the repertoire was profiled, and TCRdb retains in-frame clones only, with some absent. Among approximately 150,000 clones, roughly 80% were seen once, and the ten largest hold about 3.4%. The V gene is TRBV11-3, the J gene TRBJ2-7; perhaps TRBD2 as D (6 bases). The sequence was collected from a male donor in good health and CMV-seronegative. What was sequenced was PBMCs. This chain's CDR3 is CASGQGGVDEQYF. In nucleotides, the CDR3 is TGTGCCAGCGGGCAAGGAGGGGTCGACGAGCAGTACTTC.